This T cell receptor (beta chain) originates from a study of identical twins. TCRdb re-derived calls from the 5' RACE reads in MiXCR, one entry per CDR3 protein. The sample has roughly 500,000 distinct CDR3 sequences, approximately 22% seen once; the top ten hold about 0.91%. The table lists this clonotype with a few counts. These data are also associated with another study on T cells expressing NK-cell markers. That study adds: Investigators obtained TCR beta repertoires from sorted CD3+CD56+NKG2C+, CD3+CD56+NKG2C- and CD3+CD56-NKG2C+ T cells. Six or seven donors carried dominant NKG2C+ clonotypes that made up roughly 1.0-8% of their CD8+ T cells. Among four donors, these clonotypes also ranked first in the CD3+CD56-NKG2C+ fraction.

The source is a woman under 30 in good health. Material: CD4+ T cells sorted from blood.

The CDR3 DNA reads TGTGCCAGTAGTATCCCATCCCAGACCAATGAGCAGTTCTTC. Amino acids: CASSIPSQTNEQFF. This chain connects TRBV19 to TRBJ2-1; unclear D gene. V dropped 3 bases and J dropped 6 bases, with 12 bases sitting between them. CDR1 and CDR2 from the germline V gene are LNHDA and SQIVND (reference sequence). This CDR3 is 14 amino acids long.